These 16 T cell receptor beta chains were sequenced from one sample in a study of blood T cell repertoires in COVID-19. Here immunoSEQ multiplex PCR was the method, and the copy in TCRdb shows in-frame clones only, minus some. The sample records over 85,000 clones, more than 90% being singletons. The sample consisted of peripheral blood. The receptor set was obtained from a woman in her forties or fifties with COVID-19, enrolled during active disease.

The V gene is TRBV28, the J gene TRBJ1-4; TRBD1 matches at 7 bases. Germline-derived CDR1 and CDR2 are MDHEN and SYDVKM. This CDR3 region has 14 residues. V lost 7 bases to trimming and J lost 8 bases; unmatched junction nucleotides: 10. CDR3 bases: TGTGCCAGCATCGAGGACAGGATTGAAGAAAAACTGTTTTTT. This sequence encodes CASIEDRIEEKLFF.

Here the CDR3 DNA reads TGTGCCAGCAGCCCTGACACGACAGGGTGGCGCTACTATGGCTACACCTTC. The encoded protein is CASSPDTTGWRYYGYTF. This chain links TRBV21-1 with TRBJ1-2; the table's D call, TRBD1, has no DNA check behind it. TRBV21-1 is flagged as a pseudogene. The CDR3 loop spans 17 amino acids.

V gene TRBV5-4 combines with J gene TRBJ1-1; D is uncertain. The length of the CDR3 is 15 residues. Germline V gene lookup returns CDR1 SGHNT and CDR2 YYREEE (reference sequence). The ends were cut back, 5 bases at V and 2 bases at J, with 16 bases in the middle. The CDR3 protein is CASRRGGLTNTEAFF. The CDR3 DNA follows: TGTGCCAGCAGACGTGGAGGACTGACAAACACTGAAGCTTTCTTT. Looking up the rest from reference TRBV5-4 and TRBJ1-1 gives the full variable domain: ETGVTQSPTHLIKTRGQQVTLRCSSQSGHNTVSWYQQALGQGPQFIFQYYREEENGRGNFPPRFSGLQFPNYSSELNVNALELDDSALYLCASRRGGLTNTEAFFGQGTRLTVV.

This clone appeared once. The chain uses TRBV30 and TRBJ1-2; TRBD1 is a possible D gene (5 bases). Germline V gene lookup returns CDR1 GTSNPN and CDR2 SVGIG (reference sequence). V lost 4 bases to trimming and J lost 0 bases, with 6 bases between them. This CDR3 is 12 amino acids long. CDR3 DNA sequence: TGTGCCTGGACAGGGCCTAACTATGGCTACACCTTC. Its protein product is CAWTGPNYGYTF.

The chain joins TRBV6-5 to TRBJ1-2, with TRBD1 matching over 7 bases. The length of the CDR3 is 13 residues. Losses at the gene ends were 6 bases for V and 4 bases for J; bases not matched to a gene: 5. The germline gives CDR1 MNHEY, CDR2 SVGAGI. CDR3 sequence reads: CASSLGQFYGYTF. CDR3 nucleotide sequence: TGTGCCAGCAGCTTGGGACAGTTCTATGGCTACACCTTC.

The chain has TRBV30 and TRBJ1-6; 8 bases fit TRBD1. The V and J ends lost 5 bases and 7 bases, in that order; junction bases with no gene match: 10. This CDR3 contains 15 residues. Germline V gene lookup returns CDR1 GTSNPN and CDR2 SVGIG (reference sequence). The CDR3 spells CAWQIQQGGNSPLHF. In nucleotides, the CDR3 is TGTGCCTGGCAAATTCAACAGGGGGGAAATTCACCCCTCCACTTT.

This chain joins TRBV7-9 and TRBJ2-3; 7 nucleotides line up with TRBD2. With V trimmed by 1 base and J by 0 bases, 1 base remained unmatched. The germline gives CDR1 SEHNR, CDR2 FQNEAQ (reference sequence). This CDR3 spans 15 amino acids. CDR3 protein: CASSLGRGSTDTQYF. The CDR3, as DNA: TGTGCCAGCAGCTTAGGGCGGGGGAGCACAGATACGCAGTATTTT. Looking up the rest from reference TRBV7-9 and TRBJ2-3 gives the full variable domain: DTGVSQNPRHKITKRGQNVTFRCDPISEHNRLYWYRQTLGQGPEFLTYFQNEAQLEKSRLLSDRFSAERPKGSFSTLEIQRTEQGDSAMYLCASSLGRGSTDTQYFGPGTRLTVL.

This chain connects TRBV6-1 to TRBJ1-5; D might be TRBD1 (6 bases). Germline V gene sequence: CDR1 MNHNS, CDR2 SASEGT. Trimming shortened V by 3 bases and J by 1 base, and 10 bases separated the two germline ends. CDR3 size: 15 residues. This CDR3 reads CASSEGAQSNQPQHF. The CDR3, as DNA: TGTGCCAGCAGTGAGGGGGCGCAGAGCAATCAGCCCCAGCATTTT.

The chain couples TRBV4-2 to TRBJ1-1; D is ambiguous. CDR1 LGHNA and CDR2 YNFKEQ come from the germline V gene. V was cut by 3 bases and J by 8 bases, with 13 bases left in between. This CDR3 has 13 residues. The CDR3: CASSQRGGLEAFF. The CDR3 DNA follows: TGTGCCAGCAGCCAGAGAGGAGGCTTAGAAGCTTTCTTT.

This chain joins TRBV3-1 (or the pseudogene TRBV3-2) and TRBJ1-2, with 7 bases that match TRBD1. The CDR3 has 15 amino acids. J was trimmed by 0 bases and V by 5 bases; bases with no gene match: 6. From germline, CDR1 is LGHDT and CDR2 YNNKEL (reference sequence). CDR3 sequence: CASSFGQVANYGYTF. The CDR3 DNA sequence: TGTGCCAGCAGCTTCGGACAGGTAGCTAACTATGGCTACACCTTC.

V and J are TRBV13 and TRBJ1-1, with unresolved D. The germline V gene encodes CDR1 PRHDT and CDR2 FYEKMQ (reference sequence). The V gene lost 5 bases and the J gene lost 1 base, with 17 bases spanning the gap. This CDR3 contains 16 residues. DNA for the CDR3: TGTGCCAGCAGCCCTCGCTGGAGGGTTAGGAACACTGAAGCTTTCTTT. Protein product: CASSPRWRVRNTEAFF.

The chain has TRBV19 and TRBJ1-1; the D is unclear. This CDR3 contains 14 residues. Trimming removed 3 bases from V and 1 base from J, with 9 bases in between. Germline V gene sequence: CDR1 LNHDA, CDR2 SQIVND (reference sequence). CDR3 protein: CASSIGRGNTEAFF. The CDR3 nucleotides are TGTGCCAGTAGTATTGGAAGAGGGAACACTGAAGCTTTCTTT.

The rearrangement uses TRBV7-2 and TRBJ2-3; TRBD2 agrees at 14 bases. V shed 4 bases and J 1 base; nucleotides not matched to a gene: 1. The germline gives CDR1 SGHTA, CDR2 FQGNSA. The CDR3 has 16 amino acids. CDR3 residues: CASSWTSGGRTDTQYF. The CDR3 DNA follows: TGTGCCAGCAGCTGGACTAGCGGGGGGCGCACAGATACGCAGTATTTT.

The gene calls are TRBV6-5 and TRBJ1-5, with D possibly TRBD1 on 6 matching bases. Between the trimmed V and J ends, which lost 10 bases and 4 bases, there was a span of 14 bases. Looked up from germline, CDR1 is MNHEY and CDR2 is SVGAGI. This CDR3 comprises 13 residues. CDR3 nucleotide sequence: TGTGCCACGAAAGGGGGGGAAAATCAGCCCCAGCATTTT. Its translation: CATKGGENQPQHF.

On this clone: Other DNA sequences in this sample translate to the same CDR3. The chain recombines TRBV19 with TRBJ2-5, with D perhaps TRBD1 (6 bases). Trimming left V 3 bases short and J 2 bases short, with 7 bases between. CDR3 length equals 13 residues. Germline loops: CDR1 LNHDA, CDR2 SQIVND (reference sequence). The CDR3 sequence: CASSMTGQETQYF. In nucleotides, the CDR3 is TGTGCCAGTAGTATGACAGGACAAGAGACCCAGTACTTC.

This chain uses TRBV7-2 with TRBJ1-6, with 8 bases aligning to TRBD1. The J segment lost 0 bases and the V segment lost 5 bases, leaving 9 bases of the junction unmatched. CDR1 is SGHTA, CDR2 FQGNSA, per germline. The CDR3 sequence is 18 residues long. The CDR3 bases are TGTGCCAGCAGCCCTGGCTTCACAGGGGGCTCCTATAATTCACCCCTCCACTTT. Encoded protein: CASSPGFTGGSYNSPLHF.